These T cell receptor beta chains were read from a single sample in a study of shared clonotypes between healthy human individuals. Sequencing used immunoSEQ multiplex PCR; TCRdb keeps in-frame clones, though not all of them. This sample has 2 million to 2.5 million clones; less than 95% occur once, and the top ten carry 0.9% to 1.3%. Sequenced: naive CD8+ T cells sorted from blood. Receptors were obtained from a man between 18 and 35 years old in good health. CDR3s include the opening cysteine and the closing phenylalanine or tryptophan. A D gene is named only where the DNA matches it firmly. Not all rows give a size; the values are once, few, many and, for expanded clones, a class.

CDR3 DNA: TGCGCCAGCAGCCAAGATCGAGAGGGGCGTACCTACGAGCAGTACTTC
CDR3 protein: CASSQDREGRTYEQYF
J gene: TRBJ2-7
D gene: .
V gene: TRBV4-3
clone size: .

CDR3 DNA: TGTGCCACCTCGGAAGGGCTCGGGACCCAGTACTTC
CDR3 protein: CATSEGLGTQYF
J gene: TRBJ2-5
D gene: .
V gene: TRBV25-1
clone size: .

CDR3 DNA: TGTGCCAGCAGTTTAGGCGGGGGGACCACAGATACGCAGTATTTT
CDR3 protein: CASSLGGGTTDTQYF
J gene: TRBJ2-3
D gene: TRBD2
V gene: TRBV28
clone size: once

CDR3 DNA: TGTGCCAGCAGCGACGGATTCCTAGAGTGGGGGGACTATGGCTACACCTTC
CDR3 protein: CASSDGFLEWGDYGYTF
J gene: TRBJ1-2
D gene: .
V gene: TRBV2
clone size: .

CDR3 DNA: TGTGCCAGCAGCCCCCAGGCAGAGAGCTCCTACGAGCAGTACTTC
CDR3 protein: CASSPQAESSYEQYF
J gene: TRBJ2-7
D gene: .
V gene: TRBV7-6
clone size: .

CDR3 DNA: TGTGCCAGCAGCGTCGGGGACACTGAAGCTTTCTTT
CDR3 protein: CASSVGDTEAFF
J gene: TRBJ1-1
D gene: .
V gene: TRBV7-9
clone size: few

CDR3 DNA: TGTGCCAGCAGCCCCAGGGACACCGTGAACACTGAAGCTTTCTTT
CDR3 protein: CASSPRDTVNTEAFF
J gene: TRBJ1-1
D gene: .
V gene: TRBV7-6
clone size: .

CDR3 DNA: TGTGCCAGAGGCTTTCCCTCCCCTAACTATGGCTACACCTTC
CDR3 protein: CARGFPSPNYGYTF
J gene: TRBJ1-2
D gene: .
V gene: TRBV6-5
clone size: .

CDR3 DNA: TGTGCCAGCAGTGAAGGGCAGTCCACTGAAGCTTTCTTT
CDR3 protein: CASSEGQSTEAFF
J gene: TRBJ1-1
D gene: .
V gene: TRBV2
clone size: .

CDR3 DNA: TGCGCCAGCAGCCATAGCCAGGGACTACCCTACAATGAGCAGTTCTTC
CDR3 protein: CASSHSQGLPYNEQFF
J gene: TRBJ2-1
D gene: TRBD2
V gene: TRBV5-1
clone size: .

CDR3 DNA: TGTGCCAGTAGTATTGACACGGAGGAAAGCTCCTACGAGCAGTACTTC
CDR3 protein: CASSIDTEESSYEQYF
J gene: TRBJ2-7
D gene: .
V gene: TRBV19
clone size: .

CDR3 DNA: TGTGCCAGCAGTTCCCCTAGCGGGAGCCGCCATGAGCAGTTCTTC
CDR3 protein: CASSSPSGSRHEQFF
J gene: TRBJ2-1
D gene: TRBD2
V gene: TRBV6-6
clone size: .

CDR3 DNA: TGTGCCAGCAGCCCAGGGGGGCAGCCCCAGCATTTT
CDR3 protein: CASSPGGQPQHF
J gene: TRBJ1-5
D gene: TRBD1
V gene: TRBV7-9
clone size: .

CDR3 DNA: TGTGCCAGCAGCGGTGCCAGGAACACTGAAGCTTTCTTT
CDR3 protein: CASSGARNTEAFF
J gene: TRBJ1-1
D gene: .
V gene: TRBV13
clone size: .

CDR3 DNA: TGTGCCAGTTCGCCTAGCGGGAGTCCTCCTAGCTCCTACAATGAGCAGTTCTTC
CDR3 protein: CASSPSGSPPSSYNEQFF
J gene: TRBJ2-1
D gene: TRBD2
V gene: TRBV7-8
clone size: .

CDR3 DNA: TGTGCCACCAGCGGCCTACCAGGGAAGTCTAATGAAAAACTGTTTTTT
CDR3 protein: CATSGLPGKSNEKLFF
J gene: TRBJ1-4
D gene: .
V gene: TRBV15
clone size: .

CDR3 DNA: TGTGCCAGCAGCTCCCCGGGGGGGGAAAATTCACCCCTCCACTTT
CDR3 protein: CASSSPGGENSPLHF
J gene: TRBJ1-6
D gene: .
V gene: TRBV11-2
clone size: .

CDR3 DNA: TGTGCCAGCAGCCTAGCGGGGGGTGGGCAGTATTTT
CDR3 protein: CASSLAGGGQYF
J gene: TRBJ2-3
D gene: TRBD2
V gene: TRBV7-2
clone size: .

CDR3 DNA: TGTGCCAGCAGCTTGGCACTAGCGGCCCACTACGAGCAGTACTTC
CDR3 protein: CASSLALAAHYEQYF
J gene: TRBJ2-7
D gene: TRBD2
V gene: TRBV5-6
clone size: .

CDR3 DNA: TGTGCCAGCAGTTTAGCAGGGGGCTTGAATGGCTACACCTTC
CDR3 protein: CASSLAGGLNGYTF
J gene: TRBJ1-2
D gene: TRBD1
V gene: TRBV27
clone size: .

CDR3 DNA: TGTGCCAGCAGCACTAGCGGGGGGTCTGGCGAGCAGTACTTC
CDR3 protein: CASSTSGGSGEQYF
J gene: TRBJ2-7
D gene: TRBD2
V gene: TRBV9
clone size: once

CDR3 DNA: TGTGCCAGCAGGGGGTCGGGGGGCGCCTATGTGGAGACCCAGTACTTC
CDR3 protein: CASRGSGGAYVETQYF
J gene: TRBJ2-5
D gene: .
V gene: TRBV28
clone size: .